This T cell receptor beta chain was identified during a study of T-cell memory formation after mild COVID-19. V gave up 0 bases and J gave up 7 bases; unmatched junction bases: 8. The CDR3 extends over 17 amino acids. Germline CDR1 reads SGHVS; CDR2 reads FQNEAQ. From the 5' RACE reads, TCRdb called clonotypes with MiXCR, one entry per CDR3 protein. This sample has some 210,000 distinct CDR3 sequences, with approximately 10% found just once. This clonotype was sampled from a man between 18 and 35 years old who had mild COVID-19 (a few samples of this study predate the infection). Cell type and time point are not known. The chain joins TRBV7-8 to TRBJ2-1; 11 bases line up with TRBD2. The source material was PBMCs or a T cell subset sorted from them (not recorded which). Written as DNA, the CDR3 is TGTGCCAGCAGCTTAGCTAGCGGGGGGGCCCCATGGAATGAGCAGTTCTTC. It codes for CASSLASGGAPWNEQFF.